This entry describes one T cell receptor (beta chain). Its antigen is still unknown. The entry originates in a study of shared clonotypes between healthy human individuals. Across the whole study: CD8 memory received one plate per donor, CD8 naive two, CD4 memory three and CD4 naive three. Study-wide points: For naive CD4 cells, around 5.1% of clonotypes were shared across several donors. Estimated richness was generally greater in naive than memory subsets.

Naive CD8 cells lacked CD45RO and underwent positive selection for CCR7, leaving out terminally differentiated effector memory CD45RA+ cells. The germline V gene has CDR1 SGHRS and CDR2 YFSETQ. There are 18 residues in the CDR3. Trimming cost V 4 bases and J 4 bases; bases outside gene matches: 13. The table came from immunoSEQ multiplex PCR; TCRdb's copy has only in-frame clones and leaves some out. Of millions of clones listed, just over 90% are singletons. Sequencing was done on a sample of naive CD8+ T cells from PBMCs. This receptor was identified in a man in his late teens or twenties in good health. Some clones in this sample may be carry-over from other donors' samples. The chain combines TRBV5-1 with TRBJ2-1; 11 bases are shared with TRBD2. The CDR3 here is CASSPDSGRVVRYNEQFF. The CDR3 DNA reads as TGCGCCAGCAGCCCTGATAGCGGGAGGGTCGTTCGGTACAATGAGCAGTTCTTC.